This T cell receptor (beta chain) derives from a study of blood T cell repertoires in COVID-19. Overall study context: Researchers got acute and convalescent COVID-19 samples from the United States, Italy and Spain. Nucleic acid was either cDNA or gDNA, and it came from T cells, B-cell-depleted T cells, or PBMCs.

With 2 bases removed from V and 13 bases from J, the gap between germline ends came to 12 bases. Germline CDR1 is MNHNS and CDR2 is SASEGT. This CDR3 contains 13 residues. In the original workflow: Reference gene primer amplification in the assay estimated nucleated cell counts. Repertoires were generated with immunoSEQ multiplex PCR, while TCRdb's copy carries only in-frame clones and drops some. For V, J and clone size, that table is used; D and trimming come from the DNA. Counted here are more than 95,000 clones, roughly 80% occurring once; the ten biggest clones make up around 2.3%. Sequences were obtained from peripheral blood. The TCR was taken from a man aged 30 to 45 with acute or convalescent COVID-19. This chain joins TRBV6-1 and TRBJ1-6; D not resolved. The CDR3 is CASSETPSPPLHF. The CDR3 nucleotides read TGTGCCAGCAGTGAAACTCCTTCCCCGCCCCTCCACTTT.